These 17 T cell receptor beta chains were all obtained from the same sample, sequenced in a study of regulatory T cells in long-lasting Graves disease. Arm-PCR with iRepertoire HTBI primers amplified the CDR3 regions for these TCR beta libraries. TCRdb reprocessed the multiplex PCR reads with MiXCR, giving one entry per CDR3 protein. The profile covers 500,000 or so distinct CDR3 sequences, with 14% appearing a single time and about 15% taken by the ten largest. Time point reported: newly diagnosed GD, antithyroid drugs for less than 3 months. PBMC RNA was the source of the TCR library. In addition, the sample was reused for a study of T cells in Graves' hyperthyroidism and ophthalmopathy.

Sequenced here: peripheral blood mononuclear cells (PBMCs), sampled at new diagnosis, from a patient treated with antithyroid drugs. These receptor sequences come from a woman in her 50s with Graves disease.

The chain recombines TRBV7-9 with TRBJ2-1; perhaps TRBD2 as D (5 bases). Deletions cut 5 bases from V and 0 bases from J, with 17 bases between. Germline V CDR1 and CDR2: SEHNR, FQNEAQ (reference sequence). The CDR3 runs 17 residues. The CDR3 reads CASSPRRGLSSYNEQFF. The CDR3 coding sequence is TGTGCCAGCAGCCCCCGGCGAGGACTTAGCTCCTACAATGAGCAGTTCTTC.

This clonotype was seen many times. The gene calls are TRBV6-1 and TRBJ1-5, with unresolved D. Germline-derived CDR1 and CDR2 are MNHNS and SASEGT. The CDR3 spans 16 residues. Trimming took 5 bases from V and 0 from J, leaving 14 bases between them. The CDR3 is CASSPRVTGSNQPQHF. In nucleotides, the CDR3 is TGTGCCAGCAGTCCCCGGGTTACGGGTAGCAATCAGCCCCAGCATTTT.

This clonotype showed up many times. The rearrangement links TRBV7-2 to TRBJ2-7; D possibly corresponds to TRBD1 (5 bases). Per the germline V gene, CDR1 is SGHTA and CDR2 is FQGNSA. This CDR3 has 15 amino acids. Trimming took 5 bases from V and 0 from J, leaving 14 bases between them. CDR3 sequence: CASSTYTRGSYEQYF. CDR3 nucleotides: TGTGCCAGCAGCACCTACACAAGGGGCTCCTACGAGCAGTACTTC.

The table lists this clonotype with many counts. This chain joins TRBV28 and TRBJ1-1; D may be TRBD1 (6 bases). Trimming cost V 1 base and J 3 bases, with 9 bases left between them. CDR3 length: 14 residues. CDR1 is MDHEN, CDR2 SYDVKM, per germline. CDR3 loop: CASSLFKGDTEAFF. In nucleotides, the CDR3 is TGTGCCAGCAGTTTATTCAAGGGGGACACTGAAGCTTTCTTT.

This clonotype was recorded at least ten times. The V gene is TRBV2, the J gene TRBJ2-6; D remains ambiguous. The CDR3 is 16 amino acids. Per the germline V gene, CDR1 is SNHLY and CDR2 is FYNNEI. V shed 8 bases and J shed 0 bases, with 14 bases lying between them. This CDR3 is CASSLGRNSGANVLTF. The DNA for the CDR3 is TGTGCCAGCTCCTTAGGACGGAACTCTGGGGCCAACGTCCTGACTTTC.

This clonotype was picked up many times. The rearrangement uses TRBV6-1 and TRBJ2-4; TRBD1 or TRBD2 may be the D gene (7 bases each). The CDR3 consists of 20 residues. Trimming took off 1 base at V and 0 bases at J, with 22 bases between the two ends. Germline values: CDR1 MNHNS, CDR2 SASEGT. The CDR3 loop is CASSEVLAGGGGGAKNIQYF. The DNA for the CDR3 is TGTGCCAGCAGTGAAGTATTGGCAGGGGGGGGTGGTGGAGCCAAAAACATTCAGTACTTC.

This clonotype was seen repeatedly, ten times or more. The chain combines TRBV2 with TRBJ1-5; D is unresolved. Per germline, CDR1 SNHLY and CDR2 FYNNEI. The CDR3 consists of 15 residues. V was trimmed by 2 bases and J by 0 bases, leaving 8 bases between them. CDR3 sequence reads: CASSERFSSNQPQHF. CDR3 nucleotide sequence: TGTGCCAGCAGTGAAAGGTTCAGTAGCAATCAGCCCCAGCATTTT.

This clonotype was detected many times. The chain joins TRBV3-1 to TRBJ1-2; D might be TRBD1 (6 bases). Trimming removed 3 bases from V and 10 bases from J, with 15 bases in between. The CDR3 spans 13 residues. Germline V gene lookup returns CDR1 LGHDT and CDR2 YNNKEL (reference sequence). CDR3 in DNA: TGTGCCAGCAGCCATCCCGGACAGTTGCCCTACACCTTC. It encodes CASSHPGQLPYTF.

With regard to this clonotype: Compared with germline, one end of the junction differs, possibly owing to a read error. The chain is built from TRBV12-3 or TRBV12-4 and TRBJ2-3; weak D call: TRBD2 (6 bases). The CDR3 loop spans 18 amino acids. CDR3 protein: CASGILDWRGTSTDAQYF. CDR3 nucleotide sequence: TGTGCCAGCGGGATATTGGACTGGAGGGGAACTAGCACAGATGCGCAGTATTTT.

There are a few counts of this clonotype. The chain carries TRBV20-1 and TRBJ2-3; 13 positions match TRBD2. This CDR3 has 15 amino acids. Losses at the gene ends were 3 bases for V and 6 bases for J; bases not matched to a gene: 6. Germline CDR1 DFQATT, CDR2 SNEGSKA (reference sequence). The CDR3 nucleotides are TGCAGTGCTAGGGGGACTAGCGGGATCCCGGATACGCAGTATTTT. Residues: CSARGTSGIPDTQYF.

V usage is TRBV12-3 or TRBV12-4 and J usage is TRBJ1-2; TRBD1 matches 10 bases. V lost 5 bases and J lost 6; bases outside the gene matches: 6. The CDR3 is 14 amino acids. In DNA, the CDR3 is TGTGCCAGCAGTACGGACAGGGGGAGAGATGGCTACACCTTC. Protein sequence: CASSTDRGRDGYTF.

This clonotype came up many times. This chain uses TRBV28 with TRBJ2-1; D unclear. This CDR3 region has 16 residues. V lost 5 bases, J lost 0 bases, and 14 bases lay in between. Germline V gene data show CDR1 as MDHEN and CDR2 as SYDVKM. The CDR3 here is CASSPPDRSSYNEQFF. The CDR3 coding sequence is TGTGCCAGCAGTCCCCCGGACCGGAGCTCCTACAATGAGCAGTTCTTC.

This clonotype has ten or more counts. The chain combines TRBV5-1 with TRBJ2-7; 8 bases map to TRBD2. This CDR3 region has 15 residues. Germline CDR1 SGHRS, CDR2 YFSETQ. V was pared by 3 bases and J by 5 bases, with 10 bases of the junction left unmatched. CDR3: CASSSTSAGYHEQYF. CDR3 coding DNA: TGCGCCAGCAGCTCGACTAGCGCGGGGTATCACGAGCAGTACTTC.

This chain links TRBV3-1 with TRBJ1-4; TRBD1 is a possible D gene (6 bases). The germline V gene has CDR1 LGHDT and CDR2 YNNKEL (reference sequence). V was cut by 1 base and J by 5 bases, with 11 bases left in between. The CDR3 runs to 15 residues. Written as DNA, the CDR3 is TGTGCCAGCAGCCAAGCGCAGGGGTGGAATGAAAAACTGTTTTTT. This gives the protein CASSQAQGWNEKLFF.

This clonotype was picked up many times. The chain links TRBV28 to TRBJ2-5; the D gene is possibly TRBD2 (6 bases). There are 16 residues in the CDR3. CDR1 MDHEN and CDR2 SYDVKM come from the germline V gene. The V end was cut by 4 bases, the J end by 6 bases, with 21 bases between. DNA for the CDR3: TGTGCCAGCAGTTGGCACCGGGACTGGGCCGAGCAGACCCAGTACTTC. Its translation is CASSWHRDWAEQTQYF.

This clonotype was seen more than once but under ten times. This chain links TRBV5-1 with TRBJ1-2; D possibly corresponds to TRBD1 (6 bases). The germline V gene has CDR1 SGHRS and CDR2 YFSETQ. V gave up 0 bases and J gave up 13 bases, with 19 bases separating them. The length of the CDR3 is 14 residues. Here the CDR3 DNA reads TGCGCCAGCAGCTTGGGCACACAGGGAGTATACGGCACCTTC. Protein product: CASSLGTQGVYGTF. The whole variable domain, remainder taken from reference TRBV5-1 and TRBJ1-2, is KAGVTQTPRYLIKTRGQQVTLSCSPISGHRSVSWYQQTPGQGLQFLFEYFSETQRNKGNFPGRFSGRQFSNSRSEMNVSTLELGDSALYLCASSLGTQGVYGTFGSGTRLTVV.

At least ten counts were recorded for this clonotype. The J gene is TRBJ1-1, the V gene TRBV29-1; 9 bases line up with TRBD1. The CDR3 length is 14 residues. V lost 3 bases, J lost 4 bases, and 6 bases stayed unmatched. CDR1 is SQVTM, CDR2 ANQGSEA, per germline. CDR3 sequence: CSVEGGTGPTEAFF. The CDR3 nucleotides are TGCAGCGTTGAGGGAGGGACAGGGCCCACTGAAGCTTTCTTT.